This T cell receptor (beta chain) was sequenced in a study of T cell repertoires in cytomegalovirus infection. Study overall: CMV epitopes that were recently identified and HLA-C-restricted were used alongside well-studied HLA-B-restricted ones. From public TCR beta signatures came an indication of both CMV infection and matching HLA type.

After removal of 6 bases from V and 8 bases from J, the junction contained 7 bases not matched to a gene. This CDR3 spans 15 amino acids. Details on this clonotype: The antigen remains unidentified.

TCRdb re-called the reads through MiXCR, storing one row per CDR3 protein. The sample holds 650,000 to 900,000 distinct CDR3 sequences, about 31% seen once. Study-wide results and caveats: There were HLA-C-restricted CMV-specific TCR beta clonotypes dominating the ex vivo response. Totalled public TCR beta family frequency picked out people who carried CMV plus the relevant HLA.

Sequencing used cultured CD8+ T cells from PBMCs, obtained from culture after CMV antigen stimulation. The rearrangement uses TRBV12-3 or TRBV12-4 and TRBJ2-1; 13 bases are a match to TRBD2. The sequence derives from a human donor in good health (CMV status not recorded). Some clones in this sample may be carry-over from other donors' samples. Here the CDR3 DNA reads TGTGCCAGCAGACGAGGGACTAGCGGGGACCATGAGCAGTTCTTC. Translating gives CASRRGTSGDHEQFF.